These 28 T cell receptor beta chains were all obtained from the same sample, sequenced in a study of T cells in tuberculosis. This sample's time point: new active TB diagnosis, blood taken before or within 7 days of starting treatment. Data came from immunoSEQ multiplex PCR; TCRdb stores just in-frame clones and leaves some out. The data show tens of thousands of clones, about 95% seen once. Specimen: PBMCs, collected at tuberculosis diagnosis. These TCRs come from an adult with tuberculosis.

This chain uses TRBV6-1 with TRBJ2-3, with 7 bases fitting TRBD1. J gave up 0 bases and V 5 bases, and 5 bases lay outside the gene matches. Germline CDR1 is MNHNS and CDR2 is SASEGT. CDR3 length: 15 amino acids. The CDR3 DNA is TGTGCCAGCAGTCACAGGGGCGAGAGCACAGATACGCAGTATTTT. Its protein is CASSHRGESTDTQYF.

The chain joins TRBV7-8 to TRBJ2-3, with a weak D call TRBD2 (5 bases). V lost 3 bases and J 4 bases, leaving 11 bases between the germline ends. The CDR3 totals 14 residues. The germline V gene has CDR1 SGHVS and CDR2 FQNEAQ. CDR3: CASSFTSEADTQYF. CDR3 nucleotide sequence: TGTGCCAGCAGCTTCACTAGTGAGGCAGATACGCAGTATTTT.

This sequence joins TRBV2 and TRBJ2-3, with a tentative D call TRBD1 (6 bases). The CDR3 runs to 12 residues. CDR1 is SNHLY and CDR2 is FYNNEI in the germline V gene. V was shortened by 4 bases and J by 6 bases, with 8 bases between the two germline ends. CDR3 DNA sequence: TGTGCCAGCAGTGGAACAGGGGATACGCAGTATTTT. It specifies CASSGTGDTQYF.

This rearrangement joins TRBV9 to TRBJ2-1, with D tentatively TRBD2 (6 bases). The CDR3 length is 15 residues. Per germline, CDR1 SGDLS and CDR2 YYNGEE. V lost 2 bases to trimming and J lost 3 bases, with 12 bases between them. The CDR3 nucleotides are TGTGCCAGCAGCGTTGAGGACTATCACTACAATGAGCAGTTCTTC. Translating it yields CASSVEDYHYNEQFF.

The J gene is TRBJ2-2, the V gene TRBV6-4, with TRBD2 matching 15 bases. The CDR3 is made up of 17 amino acids. After removal of 6 bases from V and 6 bases from J, the junction contained 8 bases not matched to a gene. CDR1 and CDR2 from the germline V gene are MRHNA and SNTAGT. The CDR3 sequence is CASSQGLAGGPAGELFF. CDR3 DNA: TGTGCCAGCAGCCAAGGACTAGCGGGAGGGCCGGCCGGGGAGCTGTTTTTT.

The chain couples TRBV11-1 to TRBJ1-1, with TRBD1 identical over 7 bases. The V gene end was trimmed by 5 bases and the J gene end by 1 base; junction bases not matched to a gene: 1. Germline V lookup: CDR1 SGHAT, CDR2 FQDESV (reference sequence). This CDR3 is built from 13 residues. CDR3 nucleotides: TGTGCCAGCAGCCGGACAGGGAACACTGAAGCTTTCTTT. It translates to CASSRTGNTEAFF.

The chain uses TRBV15 and TRBJ1-4; D might be TRBD1 (5 bases). The CDR3 sequence is 15 residues long. The V gene lost 0 bases and the J gene lost 0 bases, with 5 bases spanning the gap. The germline V gene encodes CDR1 LNHNV and CDR2 YYDKDF (reference sequence). CDR3 in amino acids: CATSRDRATNEKLFF. In DNA, the CDR3 is TGTGCCACCAGCAGAGACAGGGCAACTAATGAAAAACTGTTTTTT.

The CDR3 is CASSPGQYPYEQYF. In DNA, the CDR3 is TGTGCCAGCTCACCGGGACAGTACCCCTACGAGCAGTACTTC. The chain is built from TRBV18 and TRBJ2-7, with TRBD1 matching 7 bases. Looked up from germline, CDR1 is KGHSH and CDR2 is LQKENI. Trimming removed 3 bases from V and 2 bases from J; junction bases left unmatched: 4. The CDR3 is 14 residues long.

The gene calls are TRBV27 and TRBJ1-5; no firm D call. V dropped 3 bases and J dropped 1 base, with 7 bases sitting between them. Germline values: CDR1 MNHEY, CDR2 SMNVEV (reference sequence). This CDR3 is built from 14 residues. The CDR3 loop reads CASSFRGSNQPQHF. As DNA, the CDR3 is TGTGCCAGCAGTTTTCGGGGAAGCAATCAGCCCCAGCATTTT.

The chain links TRBV30 to TRBJ1-5, with 7 bases that match TRBD1. The junction had 4 bases not matched to a gene; V was cut back by 2 bases and J by 0 bases. There are 15 residues in the CDR3. The germline V gene encodes CDR1 GTSNPN and CDR2 SVGIG (reference sequence). The DNA of the CDR3 is TGTGCCTGGAGTTATGGGGACAGTAGCAATCAGCCCCAGCATTTT. It translates to CAWSYGDSSNQPQHF.

This chain uses TRBV19 with TRBJ2-1, with 10 bases aligning to TRBD2. The CDR3 loop spans 12 amino acids. Per the germline V gene, CDR1 is LNHDA and CDR2 is SQIVND (reference sequence). The ends lost 8 bases at V and 9 bases at J; junction bases unmatched: 4. CDR3 loop: CASPSGRGEQFF. DNA of the CDR3: TGTGCCAGTCCTAGCGGGAGAGGTGAGCAGTTCTTC.

The genes are TRBV9 and TRBJ1-3, with no clear D. Looked up from germline, CDR1 is SGDLS and CDR2 is YYNGEE. The CDR3 runs to 15 residues. V was cut by 3 bases and J by 1 base, with 11 bases left in between. CDR3 nucleotide sequence: TGTGCCAGCAGCGCGGGAGGAGGGTCTGGAAACACCATATATTTT. Translation: CASSAGGGSGNTIYF.

The chain is built from TRBV4-1 and TRBJ2-7; D is possibly TRBD2 (5 bases). The germline CDR1 and CDR2 sequences are MGHRA and YSYEKL. This CDR3 comprises 15 residues. V dropped 4 bases and J dropped 3 bases, with 16 bases sitting between them. CDR3 coding DNA: TGCGCCAGCAGCCCCCGGGATGAGCTTTACTACGAGCAGTACTTC. This gives the protein CASSPRDELYYEQYF.

The chain links TRBV28 to TRBJ2-1; TRBD1 aligns across 8 bases. There are 15 residues in the CDR3. CDR1 is MDHEN, CDR2 SYDVKM, per germline. V shed 4 bases and J 3 bases; nucleotides not matched to a gene: 5. CDR3 residues: CASSYPGGLYNEQFF. The CDR3 DNA sequence: TGTGCCAGCAGTTACCCAGGGGGCCTCTACAATGAGCAGTTCTTC.

The table lists this clone with a count of one. The chain uses TRBV11-2 and TRBJ2-7; 8 bases align to TRBD1. From germline, CDR1 is SGHAT and CDR2 FQNNGV. The V segment lost 6 bases and the J segment 5 bases; nucleotides outside the gene matches: 15. This CDR3 has 16 residues. The CDR3: CASSRGRRTGINEQYF. Here the CDR3 DNA reads TGTGCCAGCAGTAGGGGGAGGAGGACAGGGATTAACGAGCAGTACTTC.

The chain joins TRBV28 to TRBJ1-2; D may be TRBD1 (5 bases). V lost 2 bases to trimming and J lost 3 bases, with 16 bases between them. This CDR3 is 16 amino acids long. Germline loops: CDR1 MDHEN, CDR2 SYDVKM. The CDR3 is CASSLPGRLGDYGYTF. DNA for the CDR3: TGTGCCAGCAGTTTACCAGGGAGGCTTGGGGACTATGGCTACACCTTC.

The rearrangement joins TRBV19 to TRBJ1-1; no firm D call. Trimming pared 2 bases from V and 1 base from J, leaving 11 bases between. The CDR3 has 15 amino acids. Looked up from germline, CDR1 is LNHDA and CDR2 is SQIVND (reference sequence). Here the CDR3 DNA reads TGTGCCAGTAGTATAAGGCACAGTGGGAACACTGAAGCTTTCTTT. The encoded protein is CASSIRHSGNTEAFF.

J is TRBJ1-1 and V is TRBV7-9, with 7 bases lining up with TRBD1. CDR1 and CDR2 (germline): SEHNR, FQNEAQ (reference sequence). The CDR3 has 16 amino acids. The V segment lost 5 bases and the J segment 0 bases; nucleotides outside the gene matches: 9. CDR3 amino acids: CASSAPTGKMNTEAFF. CDR3 DNA: TGTGCCAGCAGCGCTCCGACAGGGAAAATGAACACTGAAGCTTTCTTT.

The rearrangement links TRBV5-4 to TRBJ2-7; a weak D match, TRBD2 (6 bases). The CDR3 extends over 14 amino acids. The germline V and J ends were trimmed by 4 bases and 7 bases, with 18 bases remaining between them. Germline CDR1 reads SGHNT; CDR2 reads YYREEE (reference sequence). CDR3 bases: TGTGCCAGCAGCCCAGGGACTGTCATCGAGGAGCAGTACTTC. This encodes CASSPGTVIEEQYF.

This chain connects TRBV19 to TRBJ1-2; TRBD1 aligns across 7 bases. From germline, CDR1 is LNHDA and CDR2 SQIVND (reference sequence). This CDR3 region has 11 residues. After removal of 6 bases from V and 8 bases from J, the junction contained 3 bases not matched to a gene. The CDR3 coding sequence is TGTGCCAGTAGGGGGACAGCCGGCTACACCTTC. This codes for CASRGTAGYTF.

CDR3 in amino acids: CASSQVGGTVNIQYF. The DNA of the CDR3 is TGCGCCAGCAGCCAAGTGGGAGGCACGGTAAACATTCAGTACTTC. The chain joins TRBV4-1 to TRBJ2-4; perhaps TRBD2 as D (6 bases). The CDR3 spans 15 residues. V lost 1 base, J lost 6 bases, and 13 bases lay in between. Germline V lookup: CDR1 MGHRA, CDR2 YSYEKL.

This chain connects TRBV25-1 to TRBJ2-5; perhaps TRBD2 as D (7 bases). This CDR3 region has 13 residues. CDR1 and CDR2 from the germline V gene are MGHDK and SYGVNS. Deletions cut 4 bases from V and 7 bases from J, with 13 bases between. The CDR3 is CASSGTGRGTQYF. The CDR3 nucleotides read TGTGCCAGCAGTGGTACAGGGAGGGGGACCCAGTACTTC.

This clone was recorded once. The V gene is TRBV4-2, the J gene TRBJ2-1, with 10 bases that match TRBD2. The ends lost 1 base at V and 4 bases at J; junction bases unmatched: 10. This CDR3 comprises 18 residues. The germline V gene has CDR1 LGHNA and CDR2 YNFKEQ. The chain's CDR3 is CASSQGSLAGAQYNEQFF. Written as DNA, the CDR3 is TGTGCCAGCAGCCAAGGTTCCCTAGCGGGGGCCCAATACAATGAGCAGTTCTTC.

The rearrangement joins TRBV14 to TRBJ2-3, with 12 bases matching TRBD2. V lost 1 base to trimming and J lost 5 bases; unmatched junction nucleotides: 7. This CDR3 contains 17 residues. Germline lookup yields CDR1 SGHDN and CDR2 FVKESK. The CDR3 DNA reads TGTGCCAGCAGCCAAGGTTTGCTAGCGGGAGGGATAGATACGCAGTATTTT. Encoded protein: CASSQGLLAGGIDTQYF.

The gene calls are TRBV19 and TRBJ1-6, with TRBD1 identical over 8 bases. Germline CDR1 is LNHDA and CDR2 is SQIVND (reference sequence). Unmatched junction bases numbered 8, after V lost 4 bases and J lost 0 bases. CDR3 size: 18 residues. CDR3 protein: CASSTGQGGSSYNSPLHF. In DNA, the CDR3 is TGTGCCAGTAGTACCGGACAGGGTGGGAGCTCCTATAATTCACCCCTCCACTTT. The full variable domain, its missing parts supplied by reference TRBV19 and TRBJ1-6, is DGGITQSPKYLFRKEGQNVTLSCEQNLNHDAMYWYRQDPGQGLRLIYYSQIVNDFQKGDIAEGYSVSREKKESFPLTVTSAQKNPTAFYLCASSTGQGGSSYNSPLHFGNGTRLTVT.

The rearrangement links TRBV7-9 to TRBJ1-3, with no clear D. CDR3 size: 12 residues. Germline CDR1 SEHNR, CDR2 FQNEAQ (reference sequence). V lost 3 bases to trimming and J lost 4 bases, with 4 bases between them. The CDR3 DNA reads as TGTGCCAGCAGCTTCGAGGGAAACACCATATATTTT. It yields the protein CASSFEGNTIYF.

The V call is TRBV13, the J call TRBJ2-1; D may be TRBD1 (6 bases). The CDR3 loop spans 13 amino acids. Germline CDR1 PRHDT, CDR2 FYEKMQ (reference sequence). The V end lost 5 bases, the J end lost 10 bases, and 15 bases lay between the germline ends. The CDR3 DNA is TGTGCCAGCAGCCCTCTGTCCGGGACAGAGCAGTTCTTC. Translated, it gives CASSPLSGTEQFF.

The chain uses TRBV2 and TRBJ1-2; 10 nucleotides line up with TRBD1. The germline gives CDR1 SNHLY, CDR2 FYNNEI. The CDR3 covers 11 residues. Trimming cost V 4 bases and J 14 bases; bases outside gene matches: 4. CDR3 sequence reads: CASSGQGAGTF. CDR3 in DNA: TGTGCCAGCAGTGGACAGGGGGCAGGAACCTTC.